Below, one TCR beta chain is given with its context. What this receptor recognizes is not known. Base-call qualities are not available, and no considerably larger clone is one nucleotide away. The data stem from a study of T cell changes during pregnancy in multiple sclerosis (dated by TCRdb to about 2019). Describing the broader study: The study looked at changes in the T cell repertoire across pregnancy in women with multiple sclerosis.

The germline ends are 18 bases apart after V is trimmed by 2 bases and J by 1 base. The germline V gene encodes CDR1 SGHDN and CDR2 FVKESK. The CDR3 numbers 17 residues from cysteine through phenylalanine. Of all the DNA, just the CDR3 is kept, 51 bases in frame from base 1. The method behind the library was the immunoSEQ multiplex PCR assay. TCRdb re-hosts the immuneACCESS table, in-frame sequences only. Its copies lack some clones; in the studies checked, an unresolved V gene accounts for under half of them, and the cause for the rest is not known. In this sample the table shows about 58,000 clones, 93% of which occur a single time. The ten largest clones take up more than 3% of the sample.

Recombination linked TRBV14 to TRBJ2-7; TRBD2 is perhaps the D gene, given 5 matching bases. The receptor comes from a female donor with multiple sclerosis, enrolled in a pregnancy study. The sequences come from CD8+ T cells from peripheral blood mononuclear cells, collected in the second trimester of pregnancy. The CDR3 protein: CASSQLTTGLGSYEQYF. The nucleotide sequence reads TGTGCCAGCAGCCAATTAACCACGGGGTTAGGGTCCTACGAGCAGTACTTC.